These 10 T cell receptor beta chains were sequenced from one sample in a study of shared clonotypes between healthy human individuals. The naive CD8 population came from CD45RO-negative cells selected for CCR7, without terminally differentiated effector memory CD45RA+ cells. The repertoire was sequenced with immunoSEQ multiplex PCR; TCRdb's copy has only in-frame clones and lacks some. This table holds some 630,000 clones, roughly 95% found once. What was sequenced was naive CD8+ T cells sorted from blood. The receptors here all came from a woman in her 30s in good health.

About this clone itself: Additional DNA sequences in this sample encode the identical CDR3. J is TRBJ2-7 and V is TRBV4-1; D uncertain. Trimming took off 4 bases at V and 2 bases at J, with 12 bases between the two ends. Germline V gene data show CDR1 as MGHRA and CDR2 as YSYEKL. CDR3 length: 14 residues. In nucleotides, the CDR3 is TGCGCCAGCAGCCCTGGGAAGGGCGCCTACGAGCAGTACTTC. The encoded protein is CASSPGKGAYEQYF.

The CDR3 DNA sequence: TGTGCCAGCTCACCGAAACCCGGGACTTCACTCACTTCCTACGAGCAGTACTTC. This encodes CASSPKPGTSLTSYEQYF. The rearrangement uses TRBV18 and TRBJ2-7; D possibly corresponds to TRBD2 (6 bases). V lost 3 bases, J lost 1 base, and 22 bases lay in between. CDR3 length: 18 amino acids. CDR1 and CDR2 from the germline V gene are KGHSH and LQKENI.

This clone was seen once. The DNA for the CDR3 is TGCAGCGTTGTGGGGAGGGGCTACAACAACTATGGCTACACCTTC. Amino acid sequence: CSVVGRGYNNYGYTF. V is TRBV29-1 and J is TRBJ1-2, with D maybe TRBD1 (5 bases). The V and J ends lost 4 bases and 2 bases respectively, with 17 bases between them. Per germline, CDR1 SQVTM and CDR2 ANQGSEA. CDR3 length: 15 residues.

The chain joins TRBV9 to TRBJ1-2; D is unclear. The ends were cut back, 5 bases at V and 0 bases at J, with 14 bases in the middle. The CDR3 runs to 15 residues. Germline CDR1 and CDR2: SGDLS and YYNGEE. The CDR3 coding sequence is TGTGCCAGCAGTTCCTCGGCGGCCGCTAACTATGGCTACACCTTC. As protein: CASSSSAAANYGYTF.

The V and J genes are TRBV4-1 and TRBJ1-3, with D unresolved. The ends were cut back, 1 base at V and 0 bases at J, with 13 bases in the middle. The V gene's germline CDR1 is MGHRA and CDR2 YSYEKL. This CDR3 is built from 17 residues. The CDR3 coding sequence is TGCGCCAGCAGCCAAGTGTCCCTTCCCCTCTCTGGAAACACCATATATTTT. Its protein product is CASSQVSLPLSGNTIYF.

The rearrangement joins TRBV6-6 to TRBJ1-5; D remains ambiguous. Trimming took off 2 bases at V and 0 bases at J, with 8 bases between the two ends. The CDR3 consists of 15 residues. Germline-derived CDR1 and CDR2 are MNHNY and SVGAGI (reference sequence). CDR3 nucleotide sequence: TGTGCCAGCAGTTACAATCCCTATAGCAATCAGCCCCAGCATTTT. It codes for CASSYNPYSNQPQHF.

The CDR3 nucleotides are TGTGCCAGTAGCCACGGACTAGCGGGAGTAAGGCAAGAGACCCAGTACTTC. Encoded protein: CASSHGLAGVRQETQYF. This chain uses TRBV19 with TRBJ2-5, with 13 bases that match TRBD2. CDR1 LNHDA and CDR2 SQIVND come from the germline V gene (reference sequence). There are 17 residues in the CDR3. V was pared by 6 bases and J by 2 bases, with 9 bases of the junction left unmatched.

CDR3 loop: CAISAQGEEEQYF. For the CDR3, the DNA is TGTGCCATCAGTGCACAGGGGGAGGAGGAGCAGTACTTC. The chain joins TRBV10-3 to TRBJ2-7, with 8 bases that match TRBD1. Germline loops: CDR1 ENHRY, CDR2 SYGVKD. The CDR3 is 13 residues long. V was clipped by 4 bases and J by 7 bases; unmatched bases: 6.

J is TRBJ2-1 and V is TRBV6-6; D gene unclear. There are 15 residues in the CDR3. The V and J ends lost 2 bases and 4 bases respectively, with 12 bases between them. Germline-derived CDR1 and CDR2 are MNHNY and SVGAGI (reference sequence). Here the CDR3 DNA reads TGTGCCAGCAGTTACGAGAGTAGGTTTTACAATGAGCAGTTCTTC. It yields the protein CASSYESRFYNEQFF.

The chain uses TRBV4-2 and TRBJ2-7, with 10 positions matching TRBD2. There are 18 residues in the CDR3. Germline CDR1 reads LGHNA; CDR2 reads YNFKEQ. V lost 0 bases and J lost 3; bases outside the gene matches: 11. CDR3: CASSQEGVAGGPFYEQYF. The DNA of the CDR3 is TGTGCCAGCAGCCAAGAGGGGGTAGCGGGAGGTCCCTTCTACGAGCAGTACTTC.